The next 18 T cell receptor beta chains were all read from a single sample in a study of blood T cell repertoires in COVID-19. The data were produced by immunoSEQ multiplex PCR, yet TCRdb's version contains in-frame clones alone and is incomplete. The table records about 420,000 clones, around nine tenths of them present only once. What was sequenced was peripheral blood. These receptors all come from a man between 18 and 29 years old with COVID-19, enrolled during active disease.

The chain carries TRBV6-4 and TRBJ2-3; 7 bases are a match to TRBD1. From germline, CDR1 is MRHNA and CDR2 SNTAGT. The CDR3 is made up of 14 amino acids. J gave up 4 bases and V 6 bases, and 7 bases lay outside the gene matches. The CDR3 sequence: CASSPTGRADTQYF. In DNA, the CDR3 is TGTGCCAGCAGCCCGACAGGGCGGGCAGATACGCAGTATTTT.

The chain carries TRBV6-1 and TRBJ1-1; D might be TRBD1 (5 bases). CDR3 length: 15 residues. Germline-derived CDR1 and CDR2 are MNHNS and SASEGT. The V and J ends lost 1 base and 0 bases respectively, with 9 bases between them. In nucleotides, the CDR3 is TGTGCCAGCAGTGAAGGATGGACAATGAACACTGAAGCTTTCTTT. Its translation: CASSEGWTMNTEAFF.

The chain recombines TRBV11-3 with TRBJ2-7; 14 bases map to TRBD2. The V and J ends lost 5 bases and 0 bases, in that order; junction bases with no gene match: 3. From germline, CDR1 is SGHNT and CDR2 YENEEA. This CDR3 has 16 residues. The CDR3 DNA is TGTGCCAGCAGCCAAGGGACTAGCGGGAGCTCCTACGAGCAGTACTTC. This codes for CASSQGTSGSSYEQYF.

The CDR3, as DNA: TGTGCCACCAGCAGCGGGGGGGCCAACGTCCTGACTTTC. This codes for CATSSGGANVLTF. This chain connects TRBV15 to TRBJ2-6; no reliable D call. Trimming shortened V by 3 bases and J by 4 bases, and 4 bases separated the two germline ends. This CDR3 region has 13 residues. Germline V gene sequence: CDR1 LNHNV, CDR2 YYDKDF (reference sequence). Looking up the rest from reference TRBV15 and TRBJ2-6 gives the full variable domain: DAMVIQNPRYQVTQFGKPVTLSCSQTLNHNVMYWYQQKSSQAPKLLFHYYDKDFNNEADTPDNFQSRRPNTSFCFLDIRSPGLGDTAMYLCATSSGGANVLTFGAGSRLTVL.

The CDR3 nucleotides are TGCAGTGCTAGTCAGGCGTACGAGCAGTACTTC. Translating it yields CSASQAYEQYF. This chain connects TRBV20-1 to TRBJ2-7, with D unclear. The V and J ends lost 3 bases and 4 bases respectively, with 7 bases between them. From germline, CDR1 is DFQATT and CDR2 SNEGSKA (reference sequence). This CDR3 is built from 11 residues.

J is TRBJ2-7 and V is TRBV3-1 (or the pseudogene TRBV3-2), with a possible D match to TRBD1 (5 bases). Germline V gene data show CDR1 as LGHDT and CDR2 as YNNKEL (reference sequence). V was cut by 2 bases and J by 2 bases, with 7 bases left in between. The length of the CDR3 is 13 residues. The CDR3 here is CASSQQGAYEQYF. CDR3 DNA sequence: TGTGCCAGCAGCCAACAGGGTGCCTACGAGCAGTACTTC.

The rearrangement uses TRBV6-1 and TRBJ1-6; D not certain. Deletions cut 0 bases from V and 0 bases from J, with 9 bases between. The CDR3 has 17 residues. Germline-derived CDR1 and CDR2 are MNHNS and SASEGT. The CDR3 region has the DNA TGTGCCAGCAGTGAAGCGCCAATCAGCTCCTATAATTCACCCCTCCACTTT. Amino acids: CASSEAPISSYNSPLHF.

The CDR3: CASSVGLEGYEQYF. The CDR3, as DNA: TGTGCCAGCAGCGTAGGTCTAGAGGGCTACGAGCAGTACTTC. The V and J genes are TRBV9 and TRBJ2-7, with D maybe TRBD2 (5 bases). CDR3 length equals 14 residues. Germline V lookup: CDR1 SGDLS, CDR2 YYNGEE. The ends were cut back, 0 bases at V and 3 bases at J, with 10 bases in the middle.

This clone was counted at least ten times. The chain has TRBV6-6 and TRBJ2-5; 7 bases match TRBD1. From germline, CDR1 is MNHNY and CDR2 SVGAGI (reference sequence). J gave up 7 bases and V 5 bases, and 10 bases lay outside the gene matches. The CDR3 contains 14 residues. For the CDR3, the DNA is TGTGCCAGCAGTCACGGGACAGTCGAGGGGACCCAGTACTTC. Protein sequence: CASSHGTVEGTQYF.

This chain joins TRBV7-9 and TRBJ1-2; 10 bases fit TRBD1. This CDR3 region has 14 residues. The germline CDR1 and CDR2 sequences are SEHNR and FQNEAQ (reference sequence). The V gene end was trimmed by 5 bases and the J gene end by 4 bases; junction bases not matched to a gene: 4. For the CDR3, the DNA is TGTGCCAGCAGCGCCTGGGACAGGGGCTATGGCTACACCTTC. This gives the protein CASSAWDRGYGYTF.

This sequence joins TRBV10-2 and TRBJ1-3, with 7 nucleotides matching TRBD1. The junction had 9 bases not matched to a gene; V was cut back by 3 bases and J by 4 bases. This CDR3 is built from 16 residues. Looked up from germline, CDR1 is WSHSY and CDR2 is SAAADI. The CDR3, as DNA: TGCGCCAGCAGTGACCAAACGACAGGGTACGGAAACACCATATATTTT. Its protein is CASSDQTTGYGNTIYF.

This clone was found once. The genes are TRBV19 and TRBJ2-7; 8 bases line up with TRBD1. This CDR3 comprises 15 residues. Losses at the gene ends were 3 bases for V and 5 bases for J; bases not matched to a gene: 9. Germline V gives CDR1 LNHDA, CDR2 SQIVND (reference sequence). The CDR3 here is CASSIHTPGQDEQYF. CDR3 sequence (DNA): TGTGCCAGTAGTATTCACACCCCGGGACAGGACGAGCAGTACTTC. The whole variable domain, filled in from reference TRBV19 and TRBJ2-7, reads DGGITQSPKYLFRKEGQNVTLSCEQNLNHDAMYWYRQDPGQGLRLIYYSQIVNDFQKGDIAEGYSVSREKKESFPLTVTSAQKNPTAFYLCASSIHTPGQDEQYFGPGTRLTVT.

The gene calls are TRBV4-1 and TRBJ1-4; 7 bases line up with TRBD1. The CDR3 contains 14 residues. J gave up 5 bases and V 4 bases, and 4 bases lay outside the gene matches. Germline values: CDR1 MGHRA, CDR2 YSYEKL. The CDR3 spells CASSPDRANEKLFF. The CDR3 DNA follows: TGCGCCAGCAGCCCTGACAGGGCGAATGAAAAACTGTTTTTT.

This chain connects TRBV7-2 to TRBJ2-3; 9 bases agree with TRBD2. Germline CDR1 and CDR2: SGHTA and FQGNSA. The CDR3 runs to 16 residues. V shed 5 bases, J shed 4 bases, and the junction held 10 bases outside the gene matches. The CDR3 region has the DNA TGTGCCAGCAGCCCCCAGGGCGGGGGGGCCTCAGATACGCAGTATTTT. As protein: CASSPQGGGASDTQYF.

This clone was seen at least ten times. The chain has TRBV6-5 and TRBJ1-6, with a possible D match to TRBD1 (6 bases). The V end was cut by 6 bases, the J end by 9 bases, with 18 bases between. The CDR3 is made up of 15 amino acids. In germline, CDR1 is MNHEY, CDR2 SVGAGI. The CDR3 DNA reads TGTGCCAGCAGCTGGGACAACTCCGTGGGTTCACCCCTCCACTTT. Its translation: CASSWDNSVGSPLHF.

V gene TRBV28 combines with J gene TRBJ2-7; D might be TRBD1 (6 bases). This CDR3 comprises 14 residues. The germline V and J ends were trimmed by 2 bases and 3 bases, with 11 bases remaining between them. The germline CDR1 and CDR2 sequences are MDHEN and SYDVKM. The CDR3 spells CASSLGGAVYEQYF. CDR3 nucleotide sequence: TGTGCCAGCAGTTTAGGGGGCGCGGTCTACGAGCAGTACTTC.

This chain links TRBV2 with TRBJ1-5; unclear D gene. The V gene's germline CDR1 is SNHLY and CDR2 FYNNEI. This CDR3 contains 15 residues. V was clipped by 2 bases and J by 3 bases, with 11 bases between them. DNA of the CDR3: TGTGCCAGCAGTGAAAGGGAGGCAGTCAATCAGCCCCAGCATTTT. Protein sequence: CASSEREAVNQPQHF.

This chain connects TRBV9 to TRBJ1-3; the match to TRBD1 covers 9 bases. Germline V lookup: CDR1 SGDLS, CDR2 YYNGEE. The V segment lost 3 bases and the J segment 4 bases; nucleotides outside the gene matches: 5. This CDR3 has 15 amino acids. CDR3 in DNA: TGTGCCAGCAGCGCCGGGACAGGGTCCGGAAACACCATATATTTT. Its translation: CASSAGTGSGNTIYF.